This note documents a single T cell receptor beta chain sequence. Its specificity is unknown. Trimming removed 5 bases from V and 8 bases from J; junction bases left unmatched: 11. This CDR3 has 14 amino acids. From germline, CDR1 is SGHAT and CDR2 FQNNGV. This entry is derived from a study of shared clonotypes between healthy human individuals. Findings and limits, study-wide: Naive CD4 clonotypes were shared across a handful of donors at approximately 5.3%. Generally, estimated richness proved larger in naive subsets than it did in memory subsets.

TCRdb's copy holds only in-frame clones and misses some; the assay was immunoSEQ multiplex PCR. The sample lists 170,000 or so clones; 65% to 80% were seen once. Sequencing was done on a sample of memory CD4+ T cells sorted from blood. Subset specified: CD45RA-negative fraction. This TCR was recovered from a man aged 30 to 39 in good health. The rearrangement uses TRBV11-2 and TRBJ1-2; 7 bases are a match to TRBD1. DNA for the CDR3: TGTGCCAGCAGCCAGAAGGCAGGGGGTCGGGGCTACACCTTC. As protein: CASSQKAGGRGYTF.